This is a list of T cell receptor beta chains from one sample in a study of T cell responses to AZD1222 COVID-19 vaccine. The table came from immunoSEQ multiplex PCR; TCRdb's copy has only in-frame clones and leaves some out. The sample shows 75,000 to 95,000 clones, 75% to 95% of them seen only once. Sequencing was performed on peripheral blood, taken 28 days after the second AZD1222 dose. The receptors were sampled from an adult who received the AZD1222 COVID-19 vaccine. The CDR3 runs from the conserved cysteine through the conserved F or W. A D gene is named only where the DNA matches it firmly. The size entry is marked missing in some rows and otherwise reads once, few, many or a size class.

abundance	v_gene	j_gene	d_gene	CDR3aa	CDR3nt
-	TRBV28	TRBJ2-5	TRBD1	CASSSDRGTETQYF	TGTGCCAGCAGTTCGGACAGGGGAACGGAGACCCAGTACTTC
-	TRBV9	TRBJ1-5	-	CASSAGGGSNQPQHF	TGTGCCAGCAGCGCGGGGGGTGGCAGCAATCAGCCCCAGCATTTT
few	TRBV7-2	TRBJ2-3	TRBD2	CASSLGSSGGLSTDTQYF	TGTGCCAGCAGCTTAGGCTCTTCGGGAGGACTTAGCACAGATACGCAGTATTTT
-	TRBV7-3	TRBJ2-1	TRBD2	CASSKLAGGNEQFF	TGTGCCAGCAGCAAACTAGCGGGGGGCAATGAGCAGTTCTTC
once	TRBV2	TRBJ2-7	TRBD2	CASRSGRALWEQYF	TGTGCCAGCAGGAGCGGGAGGGCCCTCTGGGAGCAGTACTTC
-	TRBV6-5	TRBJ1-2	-	CASTGQNNYGYTF	TGTGCCAGCACCGGGCAGAATAACTATGGCTACACCTTC
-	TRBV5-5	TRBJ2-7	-	CASSLGARSSYEQYF	TGTGCCAGCAGCTTGGGCGCCCGGAGCTCCTACGAGCAGTACTTC
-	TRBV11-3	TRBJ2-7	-	CASSPLGSQATEQYF	TGTGCCAGCAGCCCCCTGGGGTCACAGGCAACCGAGCAGTACTTC
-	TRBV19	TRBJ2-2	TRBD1	CASSPRDRRTGELFF	TGTGCCAGTAGTCCCCGGGACAGGAGAACCGGGGAGCTGTTTTTT
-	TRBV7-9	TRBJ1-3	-	CASSSQGPGNTIYF	TGTGCCAGCAGCTCACAGGGACCTGGAAACACCATATATTTT
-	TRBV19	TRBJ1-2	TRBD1	CASSMAGTDGYGYTF	TGTGCCAGTAGTATGGCCGGGACAGACGGCTATGGCTACACCTTC
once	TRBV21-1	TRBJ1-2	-	CASSKEGDGYTF	TGTGCCAGCAGCAAAGAGGGGGATGGCTACACCTTC
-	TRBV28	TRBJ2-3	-	CASSSPGSAKDTQYF	TGTGCCAGCAGCTCACCGGGTAGCGCAAAAGATACGCAGTATTTT
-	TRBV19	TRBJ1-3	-	CASKTPMSSGNTIYF	TGTGCCAGTAAGACCCCCATGAGCTCTGGAAACACCATATATTTT
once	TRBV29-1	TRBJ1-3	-	CSVVGGTGNTIYF	TGCAGCGTTGTGGGGGGTACTGGAAACACCATATATTTT
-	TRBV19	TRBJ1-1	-	CASSRIMNTEAFF	TGTGCCAGTAGTCGGATAATGAACACTGAAGCTTTCTTT
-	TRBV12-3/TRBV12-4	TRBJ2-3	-	CASSRDRGDTQYF	TGTGCCAGCAGTCGGGATAGGGGAGATACGCAGTATTTT
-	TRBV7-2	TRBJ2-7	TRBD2	CASTRGGSYEQYF	TGTGCCAGCACCCGCGGGGGCTCCTACGAGCAGTACTTC
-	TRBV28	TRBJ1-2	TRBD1	CASCTGQGAGYGYTF	TGTGCCAGCTGTACGGGGCAGGGGGCGGGCTATGGCTACACCTTC
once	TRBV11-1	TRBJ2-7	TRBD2	CASSVMAGGSYEQYF	TGTGCCAGCAGCGTTATGGCGGGAGGCTCGTACGAGCAGTACTTC
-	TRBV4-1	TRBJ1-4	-	CASSRGGITNEKLFF	TGCGCCAGCAGCCGGGGGGGAATAACTAATGAAAAACTGTTTTTT
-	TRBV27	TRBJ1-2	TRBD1	CASSPYRGDGYTF	TGTGCCAGCAGTCCATACAGGGGGGACGGCTACACCTTC
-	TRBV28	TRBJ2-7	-	CASSLASRVRYEQYF	TGTGCCAGCAGTTTGGCCTCAAGGGTTCGGTACGAGCAGTACTTC
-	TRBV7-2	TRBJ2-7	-	CASSKVTGPYEQYF	TGTGCCAGCAGCAAAGTAACAGGCCCCTACGAGCAGTACTTC
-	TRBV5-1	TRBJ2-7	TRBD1	CASSLGQVSYEQYF	TGCGCCAGCAGCCTGGGACAGGTATCCTACGAGCAGTACTTC
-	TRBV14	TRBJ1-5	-	CASSQAGNNQPQHF	TGTGCCAGCAGCCAAGCGGGAAACAATCAGCCCCAGCATTTT
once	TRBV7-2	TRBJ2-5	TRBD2	CASSWGGESHETQYF	TGTGCCAGCAGCTGGGGGGGGGAGTCCCATGAGACCCAGTACTTC
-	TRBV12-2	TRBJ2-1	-	CASRLAKREVWGEQFF	TGTGCAAGTCGCTTAGCGAAGCGGGAGGTATGGGGTGAGCAGTTCTTC
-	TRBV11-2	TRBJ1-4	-	CASSPPGGPEKLFF	TGTGCCAGCAGCCCCCCCGGGGGCCCCGAAAAACTGTTTTTT
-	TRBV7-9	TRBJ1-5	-	CASSLDRDLSNQPQHF	TGTGCCAGCAGCTTAGACAGGGACCTTAGCAATCAGCCCCAGCATTTT
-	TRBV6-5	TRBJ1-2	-	CASSYSNSNYGYTF	TGTGCCAGCAGTTACTCGAACAGTAACTATGGCTACACCTTC
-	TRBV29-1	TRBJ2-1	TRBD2	CSVGRASGDNEQFF	TGCAGCGTTGGGCGGGCTAGCGGGGATAATGAGCAGTTCTTC
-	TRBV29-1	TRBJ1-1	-	CSVEDDLGVMNTEAFF	TGCAGCGTTGAAGATGACTTGGGGGTGATGAACACTGAAGCTTTCTTT
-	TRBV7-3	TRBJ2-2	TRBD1	CASSFQGAGELFF	TGTGCCAGCAGCTTTCAGGGGGCCGGGGAGCTGTTTTTT
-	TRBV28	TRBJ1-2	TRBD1	CATGGTGGSRRGPNYGYTF	TGTGCCACGGGAGGGACAGGGGGCTCTAGAAGGGGGCCTAACTATGGCTACACCTTC
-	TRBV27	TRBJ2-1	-	CASSVGGADYNEQFF	TGTGCCAGCAGCGTTGGGGGGGCCGACTACAATGAGCAGTTCTTC
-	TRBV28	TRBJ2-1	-	CASSLSSHYNEQFF	TGTGCCAGCAGTTTAAGCAGTCACTACAATGAGCAGTTCTTC
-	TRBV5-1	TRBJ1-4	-	CASSLTGGEKLFF	TGCGCCAGCAGCTTGACGGGAGGTGAAAAACTGTTTTTT
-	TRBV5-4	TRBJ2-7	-	CASSLGQGYYEQYF	TGTGCCAGCAGCTTGGGGCAGGGATACTACGAGCAGTACTTC
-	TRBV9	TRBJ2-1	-	CASGRAGHNEQFF	TGTGCCAGCGGACGGGCGGGTCACAATGAGCAGTTCTTC
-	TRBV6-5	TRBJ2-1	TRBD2	CASSYSAGDNEQFF	TGTGCCAGCAGTTACTCCGCGGGAGACAATGAGCAGTTCTTC
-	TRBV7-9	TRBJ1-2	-	CASSLEVRPGYTF	TGTGCCAGCAGCTTAGAGGTCAGGCCTGGCTACACCTTC
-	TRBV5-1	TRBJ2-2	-	CASSHQWGAGTGELFF	TGCGCCAGCAGCCACCAATGGGGGGCTGGCACCGGGGAGCTGTTTTTT
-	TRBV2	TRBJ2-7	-	CASSPNYEQYF	TGTGCCAGCAGTCCCAACTACGAGCAGTACTTC
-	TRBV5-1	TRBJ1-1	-	CASSSQGETEAFF	TGCGCCAGCAGCTCACAGGGCGAGACTGAAGCTTTCTTT
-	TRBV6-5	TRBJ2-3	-	CASRNTDTQYF	TGTGCCAGCAGGAACACAGATACGCAGTATTTT
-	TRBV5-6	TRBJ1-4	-	CASSPDSTNEKLFF	TGTGCCAGCAGCCCCGACTCGACTAATGAAAAACTGTTTTTT
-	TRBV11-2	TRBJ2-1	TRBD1	CASSRDRVGFNEQFF	TGTGCCAGCAGTAGAGACAGGGTGGGTTTCAATGAGCAGTTCTTC
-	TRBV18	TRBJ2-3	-	CASSPGSGFTDTQYF	TGTGCCAGCTCACCGGGTAGCGGATTCACAGATACGCAGTATTTT
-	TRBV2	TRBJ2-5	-	CASSSLGGAKETQYF	TGTGCCAGCAGCTCCCTAGGAGGGGCGAAAGAGACCCAGTACTTC
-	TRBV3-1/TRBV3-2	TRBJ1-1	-	CASSPPLPGNTEAFF	TGTGCCAGCAGCCCCCCTCTCCCAGGAAACACTGAAGCTTTCTTT